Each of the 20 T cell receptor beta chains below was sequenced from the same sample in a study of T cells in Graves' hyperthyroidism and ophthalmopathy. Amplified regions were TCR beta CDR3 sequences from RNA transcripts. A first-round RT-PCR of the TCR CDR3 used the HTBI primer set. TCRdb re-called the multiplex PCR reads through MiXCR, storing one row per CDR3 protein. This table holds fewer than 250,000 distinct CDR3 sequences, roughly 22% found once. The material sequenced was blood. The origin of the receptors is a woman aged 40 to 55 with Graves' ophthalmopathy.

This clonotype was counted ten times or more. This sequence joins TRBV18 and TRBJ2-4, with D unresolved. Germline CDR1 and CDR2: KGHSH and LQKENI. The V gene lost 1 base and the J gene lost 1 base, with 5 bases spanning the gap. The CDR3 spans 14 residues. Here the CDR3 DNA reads TGTGCCAGCTCACCACTGTCGGCCAAAAACATTCAGTACTTC. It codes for CASSPLSAKNIQYF.

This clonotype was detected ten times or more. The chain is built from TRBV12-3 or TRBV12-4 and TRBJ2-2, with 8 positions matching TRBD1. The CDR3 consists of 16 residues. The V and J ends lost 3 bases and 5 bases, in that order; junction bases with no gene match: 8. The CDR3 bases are TGTGCCAGCAGTTTCGCCAGGGGGCGCGGAACCGGGGAGCTGTTTTTT. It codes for CASSFARGRGTGELFF.

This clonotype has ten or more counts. CDR3 sequence reads: CASSAAKNIQYF. The CDR3 nucleotides are TGTGCCAGCAGTGCCGCAAAAAACATTCAGTACTTC. This chain links TRBV28 with TRBJ2-4; D not resolved. The CDR3 has 12 residues. V was shortened by 5 bases and J by 4 bases, with 6 bases between the two germline ends. Germline V CDR1 and CDR2: MDHEN, SYDVKM.

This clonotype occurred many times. The CDR3 protein is CASSRHRASGNTIYF. The CDR3 DNA reads TGTGCCAGCAGCCGTCACAGGGCTTCTGGAAACACCATATATTTT. V and J are TRBV11-2 and TRBJ1-3, with D possibly matching TRBD1 (6 bases). V was pared by 5 bases and J by 1 base, with 12 bases between. Germline CDR1 is SGHAT and CDR2 is FQNNGV. The CDR3 runs to 15 residues. Full variable domain (missing parts from reference TRBV11-2 and TRBJ1-3): EAGVAQSPRYKIIEKRQSVAFWCNPISGHATLYWYQQILGQGPKLLIQFQNNGVVDDSQLPKDRFSAERLKGVDSTLKIQPAKLEDSAVYLCASSRHRASGNTIYFGEGSWLTVV.

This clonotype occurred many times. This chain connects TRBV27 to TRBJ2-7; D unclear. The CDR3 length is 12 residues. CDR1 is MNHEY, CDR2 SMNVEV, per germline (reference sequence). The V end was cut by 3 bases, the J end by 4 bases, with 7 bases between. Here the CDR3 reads CASSFVVYEQYF. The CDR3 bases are TGTGCCAGCAGTTTCGTAGTTTACGAGCAGTACTTC.

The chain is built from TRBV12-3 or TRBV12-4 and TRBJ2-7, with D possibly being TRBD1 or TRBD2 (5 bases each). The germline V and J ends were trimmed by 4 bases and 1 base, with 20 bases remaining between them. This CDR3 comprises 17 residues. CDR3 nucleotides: TGTGCCAGCAGTTCGGGGTCCCACAGGTCAAGGTCCTACGAGCAGTACTTC. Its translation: CASSSGSHRSRSYEQYF.

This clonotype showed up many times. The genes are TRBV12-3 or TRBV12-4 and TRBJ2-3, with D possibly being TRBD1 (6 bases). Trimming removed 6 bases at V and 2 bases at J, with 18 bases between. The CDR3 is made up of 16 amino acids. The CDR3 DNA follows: TGTGCCAGCAGAACCCGGGACATCAGATACACAGATACGCAGTATTTT. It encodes CASRTRDIRYTDTQYF.

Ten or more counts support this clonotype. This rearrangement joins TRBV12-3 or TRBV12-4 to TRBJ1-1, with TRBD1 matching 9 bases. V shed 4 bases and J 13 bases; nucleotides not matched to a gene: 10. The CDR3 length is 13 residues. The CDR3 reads CASSSPGTGPDFF. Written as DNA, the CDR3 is TGTGCCAGCAGTTCGCCTGGGACAGGGCCAGATTTCTTT.

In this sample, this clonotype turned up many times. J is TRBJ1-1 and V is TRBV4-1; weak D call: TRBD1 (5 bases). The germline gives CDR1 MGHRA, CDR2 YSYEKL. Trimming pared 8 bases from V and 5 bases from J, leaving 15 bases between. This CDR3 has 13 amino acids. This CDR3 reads CASSLSRVTEAFF. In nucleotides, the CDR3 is TGCGCCAGCTCCCTTAGCAGGGTGACTGAAGCTTTCTTT.

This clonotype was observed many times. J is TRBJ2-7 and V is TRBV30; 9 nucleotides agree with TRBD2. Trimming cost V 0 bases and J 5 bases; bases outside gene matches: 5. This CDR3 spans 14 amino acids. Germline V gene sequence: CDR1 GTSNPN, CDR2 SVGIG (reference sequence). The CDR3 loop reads CAWSVRGRVNEQYF. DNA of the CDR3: TGTGCCTGGAGTGTACGCGGGAGGGTGAACGAGCAGTACTTC. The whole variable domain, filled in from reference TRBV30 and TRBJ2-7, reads SQTIHQWPATLVQPVGSPLSLECTVEGTSNPNLYWYRQAAGRGLQLLFYSVGIGQISSEVPQNLSASRPQDRQFILSSKKLLLSDSGFYLCAWSVRGRVNEQYFGPGTRLTVT.

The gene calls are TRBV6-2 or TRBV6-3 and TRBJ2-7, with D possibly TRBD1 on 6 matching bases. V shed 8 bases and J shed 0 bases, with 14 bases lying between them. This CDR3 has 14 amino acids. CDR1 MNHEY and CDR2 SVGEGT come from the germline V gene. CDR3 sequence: CASGDRTSSYEQYF. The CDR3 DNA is TGTGCCAGCGGCGACAGGACAAGCTCCTACGAGCAGTACTTC.

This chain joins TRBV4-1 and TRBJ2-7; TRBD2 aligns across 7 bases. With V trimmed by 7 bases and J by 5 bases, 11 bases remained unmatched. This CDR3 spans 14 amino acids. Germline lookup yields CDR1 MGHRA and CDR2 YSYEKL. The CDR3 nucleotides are TGCGCCAGCAAGCGGGATCAGGGCCTGGACGAGCAGTACTTC. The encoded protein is CASKRDQGLDEQYF.

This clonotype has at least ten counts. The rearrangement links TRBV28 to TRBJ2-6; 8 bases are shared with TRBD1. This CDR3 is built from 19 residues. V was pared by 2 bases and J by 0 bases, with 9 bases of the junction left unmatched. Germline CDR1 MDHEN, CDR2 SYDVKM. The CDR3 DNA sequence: TGTGCCAGCAGTTTAAGAGGAGGACAGGGATTCTCTGGGGCCAACGTCCTGACTTTC. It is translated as CASSLRGGQGFSGANVLTF.

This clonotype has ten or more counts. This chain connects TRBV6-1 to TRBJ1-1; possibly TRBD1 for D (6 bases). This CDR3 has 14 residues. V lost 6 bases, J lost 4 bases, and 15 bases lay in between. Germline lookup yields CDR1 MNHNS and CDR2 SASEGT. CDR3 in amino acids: CASRSQGGSTEAFF. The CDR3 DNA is TGTGCCAGCAGATCACAGGGTGGGAGCACTGAAGCTTTCTTT.

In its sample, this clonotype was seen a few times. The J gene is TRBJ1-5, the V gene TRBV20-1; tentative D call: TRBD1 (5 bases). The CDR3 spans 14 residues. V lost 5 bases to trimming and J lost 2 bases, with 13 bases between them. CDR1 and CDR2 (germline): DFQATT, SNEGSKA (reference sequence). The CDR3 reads CSASRTGGNQPQHF. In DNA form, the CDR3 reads TGCAGTGCTTCCCGAACGGGGGGCAATCAGCCCCAGCATTTT.

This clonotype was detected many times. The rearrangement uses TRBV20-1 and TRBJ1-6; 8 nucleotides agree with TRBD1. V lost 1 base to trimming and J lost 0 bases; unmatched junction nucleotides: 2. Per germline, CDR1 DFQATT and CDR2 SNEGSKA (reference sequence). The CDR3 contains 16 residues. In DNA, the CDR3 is TGCAGTGCTAGAGCAGGGGGCTTCTCCTATAATTCACCCCTCCACTTT. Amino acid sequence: CSARAGGFSYNSPLHF.

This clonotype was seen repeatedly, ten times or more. The CDR3 here is CASSLVGLAPDTQYF. The CDR3 nucleotides read TGTGCCAGCAGCTTAGTGGGACTAGCTCCAGATACGCAGTATTTT. This rearrangement joins TRBV7-8 to TRBJ2-3, with 9 bases fitting TRBD2. Per the germline V gene, CDR1 is SGHVS and CDR2 is FQNEAQ. Trimming at V came to 1 base and at J to 4 bases, leaving 3 bases not matched to a gene. This CDR3 comprises 15 residues.

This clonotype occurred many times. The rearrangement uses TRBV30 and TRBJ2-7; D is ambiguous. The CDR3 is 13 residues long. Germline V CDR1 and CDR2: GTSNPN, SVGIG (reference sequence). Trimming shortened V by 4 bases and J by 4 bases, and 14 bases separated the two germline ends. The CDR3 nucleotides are TGTGCCTGGAATACCTCGCCAGGATACGAGCAGTACTTC. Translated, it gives CAWNTSPGYEQYF.

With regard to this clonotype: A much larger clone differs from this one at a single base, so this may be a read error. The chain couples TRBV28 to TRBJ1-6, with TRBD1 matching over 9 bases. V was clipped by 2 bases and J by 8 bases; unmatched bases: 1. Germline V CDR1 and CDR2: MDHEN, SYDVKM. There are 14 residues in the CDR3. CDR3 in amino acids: CASSLGTGYSPLHF. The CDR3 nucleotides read TGTGCCAGCAGTTTAGGGACAGGGTATTCACCCCTCCACTTT.

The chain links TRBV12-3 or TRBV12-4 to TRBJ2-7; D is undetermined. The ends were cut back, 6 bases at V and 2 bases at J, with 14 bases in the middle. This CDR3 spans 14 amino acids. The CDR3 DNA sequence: TGTGCCAGCAGACCTACGAGGAGAACCTACGAGCAGTACTTC. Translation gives CASRPTRRTYEQYF.